This T cell receptor beta chain was observed in a study of blood T cell repertoires in COVID-19. Study-wide background: Material from acute and convalescent COVID-19 was sourced from the United States, Italy and Spain. Nucleic acid was either cDNA or gDNA, and it came from T cells, B-cell-depleted T cells, or PBMCs.

Everyone who took part was roughly 18 to 89 years old, and they came from roughly 25 US areas. Cohorts were based on clinical histories the participants reported. Profiled with immunoSEQ multiplex PCR; TCRdb holds only in-frame clones, not every one. There are 380,000 or so clones in the sample; around 90% occur only once, and over 2% lies in the top ten. The CDR3 spans 16 residues. The V gene lost 5 bases and the J gene lost 3 bases, with 20 bases spanning the gap. Germline V gene data show CDR1 as MNHEY and CDR2 as SMNVEV (reference sequence). This TCR was sampled from a woman aged 40 to 50 with acute COVID-19. The sample comprised PBMCs or T cells enriched from blood (not recorded which). This chain uses TRBV27 with TRBJ2-7; no clear D. The CDR3 nucleotides read TGTGCCAGCAGTCGCTTAGGATTTCCCGAGGACTACGAGCAGTACTTC. Translation: CASSRLGFPEDYEQYF.